This TCR beta chain was captured in a study of post-analysis software for immune sequencing data. Across the whole study: The patients showed relapsing-remitting, secondary progressive and progressive-relapsing multiple sclerosis courses. General study findings and limits: The study found TRBV5-6, TRBV5-1 and TRBV20-1 among a few TRBV segments more frequent in patients than controls. Controls showed significantly higher normalized Chao1 diversity than did multiple sclerosis patients. The authors found that F measure strongly co-clustered same-batch samples.

Prepared TCR beta cDNA libraries contained unique molecular identifiers. From around 0.96 to 9.9 million T cells, around 500,000 cDNA molecules were obtained. TCRdb fed the PCR reads into MiXCR, producing one record per CDR3 protein. The table lists 350,000 to 450,000 distinct CDR3 sequences, roughly 38% of them singletons. V was clipped by 3 bases and J by 3 bases; unmatched bases: 9. The CDR3 runs to 16 residues. Germline V gives CDR1 KGHSH, CDR2 LQKENI. As concerns this clonotype: Its antigen is unidentified.

The sequenced material came from blood. This TCR derives from a girl aged 2 to 9 with multiple sclerosis. This chain links TRBV18 with TRBJ2-3; TRBD2 agrees at 7 bases. CDR3 coding DNA: TGTGCCAGCTCACCTCCCTCAGCGGGACTTACAGATACGCAGTATTTT. It specifies CASSPPSAGLTDTQYF. Using reference TRBV18 and TRBJ2-3 for the parts outside the CDR3, the full variable domain is NAGVMQNPRHLVRRRGQEARLRCSPMKGHSHVYWYRQLPEEGLKFMVYLQKENIIDESGMPKERFSAEFPKEGPSILRIQQVVRGDSAAYFCASSPPSAGLTDTQYFGPGTRLTVL.